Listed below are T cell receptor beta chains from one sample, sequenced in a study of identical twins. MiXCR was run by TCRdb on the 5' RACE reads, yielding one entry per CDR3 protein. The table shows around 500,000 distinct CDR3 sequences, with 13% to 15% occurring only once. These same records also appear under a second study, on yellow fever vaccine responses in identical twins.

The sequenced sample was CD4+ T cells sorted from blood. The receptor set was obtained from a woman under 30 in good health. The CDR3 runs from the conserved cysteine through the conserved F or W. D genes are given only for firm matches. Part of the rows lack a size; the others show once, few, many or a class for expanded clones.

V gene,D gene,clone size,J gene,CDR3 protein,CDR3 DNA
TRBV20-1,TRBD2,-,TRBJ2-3,CSASKTSGRTDTQYF,TGCAGTGCTAGCAAGACTAGCGGGAGAACAGATACGCAGTATTTT
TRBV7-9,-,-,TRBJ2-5,CASSLASALIQETQYF,TGTGCCAGCAGCTTAGCCTCAGCTCTTATCCAAGAGACCCAGTACTTC
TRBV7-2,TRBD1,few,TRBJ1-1,CASSSFRGRGNTEAFF,TGTGCCAGCAGCTCCTTCAGGGGGCGGGGGAACACTGAAGCTTTCTTT
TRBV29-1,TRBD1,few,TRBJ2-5,CSVPVRGRGETQYF,TGCAGCGTCCCGGTCAGGGGGAGAGGAGAGACCCAGTACTTC
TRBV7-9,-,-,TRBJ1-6,CASSKVLGLDNSPLHF,TGTGCCAGCAGCAAAGTCTTGGGTTTGGATAATTCACCCCTCCACTTT
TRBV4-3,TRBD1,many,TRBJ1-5,CASSQDLQGAWPQHF,TGCGCCAGCAGCCAAGATCTGCAGGGGGCATGGCCCCAGCATTTT
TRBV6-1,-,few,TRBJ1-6,CASRSKPGSNSPLHF,TGTGCCAGCAGATCTAAACCGGGGAGCAATTCACCCCTCCACTTT
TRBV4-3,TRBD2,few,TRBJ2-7,CASSQDWLAGDEQYF,TGCGCCAGCAGCCAAGATTGGCTAGCGGGAGACGAGCAGTACTTC
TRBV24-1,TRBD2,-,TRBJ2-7,CATRAGGSSYEQYF,TGTGCCACCCGGGCCGGGGGGAGCTCCTACGAGCAGTACTTC
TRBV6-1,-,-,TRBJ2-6,CASSSGGSQPSGANVLTF,TGTGCCAGCTCTTCGGGGGGCAGTCAACCATCTGGGGCCAACGTCCTGACTTTC
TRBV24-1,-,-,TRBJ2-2,CATSDPGGAGELFF,TGTGCCACCAGTGACCCCGGAGGGGCCGGGGAGCTGTTTTTT
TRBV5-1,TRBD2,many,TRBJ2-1,CASRDSGTYNEQFF,TGCGCCAGCAGGGATAGCGGGACGTACAATGAGCAGTTCTTC
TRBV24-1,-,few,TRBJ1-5,CATSAGNSNQPQHF,TGTGCCACCAGTGCCGGGAATAGCAATCAGCCCCAGCATTTT
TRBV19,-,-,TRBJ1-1,CASSIRGEAFF,TGTGCCAGTAGTATTCGGGGTGAAGCTTTCTTT
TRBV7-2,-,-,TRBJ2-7,CASSSTPPEQYF,TGTGCCAGCAGCTCGACTCCTCCTGAGCAGTACTTC
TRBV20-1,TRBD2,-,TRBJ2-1,CSAREPQTSGIEPFF,TGCAGTGCTAGAGAGCCCCAGACTAGCGGGATTGAGCCGTTCTTC
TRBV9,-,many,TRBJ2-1,CASSVGPGYNEQFF,TGTGCCAGCAGCGTCGGGCCTGGATACAATGAGCAGTTCTTC
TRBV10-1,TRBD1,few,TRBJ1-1,CASSEAGTGASTEAFF,TGCGCCAGCAGTGAGGCCGGGACAGGGGCGAGCACTGAAGCTTTCTTT
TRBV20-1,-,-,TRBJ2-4,CSARPSGTMNIQYF,TGCAGTGCTAGGCCTTCCGGGACAATGAACATTCAGTACTTC
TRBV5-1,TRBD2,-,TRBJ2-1,CASSSGTSGMGGNEQFF,TGCGCCAGCAGCTCCGGGACTAGCGGGATGGGTGGTAATGAGCAGTTCTTC
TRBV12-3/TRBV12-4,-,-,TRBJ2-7,CASSLAPGFYEQYF,TGTGCCAGCAGTTTAGCACCGGGTTTCTACGAGCAGTACTTC
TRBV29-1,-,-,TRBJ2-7,CSVGSIRDFEQYF,TGCAGCGTTGGTTCGATCCGGGACTTCGAGCAGTACTTC
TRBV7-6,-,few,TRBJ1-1,CASSPLTEAFF,TGTGCCAGCAGCCCACTCACTGAAGCTTTCTTT
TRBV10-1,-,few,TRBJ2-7,CASSREGGPYEQYF,TGCGCCAGCAGCCGAGAGGGGGGTCCCTACGAGCAGTACTTC
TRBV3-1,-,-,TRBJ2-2,CASSQAGSGTGELFF,TGTGCCAGCAGCCAAGCGGGCTCGGGCACCGGGGAGCTGTTTTTT
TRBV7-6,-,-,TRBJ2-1,CASSQTAYSYNEQFF,TGTGCCAGCAGCCAGACAGCCTACTCCTACAATGAGCAGTTCTTC
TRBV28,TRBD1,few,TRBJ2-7,CASSLWTGASYEQYF,TGTGCCAGCAGTTTGTGGACAGGAGCCTCCTACGAGCAGTACTTC
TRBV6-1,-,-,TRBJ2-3,CASLNSGRGRDTQYF,TGTGCCAGCCTCAACTCTGGCAGGGGCCGAGATACGCAGTATTTT
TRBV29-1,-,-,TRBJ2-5,CSVEEGQETQYF,TGCAGCGTTGAAGAGGGACAAGAGACCCAGTACTTC
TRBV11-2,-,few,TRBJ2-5,CASSLAGSKETQYF,TGTGCCAGCAGCTTAGCAGGATCTAAAGAGACCCAGTACTTC
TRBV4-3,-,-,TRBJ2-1,CASSQDGGQSSYNEQFF,TGCGCCAGCAGCCAAGATGGGGGGCAGAGCTCCTACAATGAGCAGTTCTTC
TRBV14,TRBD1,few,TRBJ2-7,CASSHSGTGSYEQYF,TGTGCCAGCAGCCACTCCGGGACAGGGTCCTACGAGCAGTACTTC
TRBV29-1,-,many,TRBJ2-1,CSVSGYNEQFF,TGCAGCGTTTCGGGATACAATGAGCAGTTCTTC
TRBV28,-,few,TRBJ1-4,CASSPPPFGGQFSLAEKLFF,TGTGCCAGCAGTCCGCCGCCGTTCGGGGGTCAATTCAGTCTCGCTGAAAAACTGTTTTTT
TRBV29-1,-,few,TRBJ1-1,CSVAPKPAEAFF,TGCAGCGTTGCACCCAAACCAGCTGAAGCTTTCTTT
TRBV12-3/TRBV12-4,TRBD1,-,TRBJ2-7,CASTRGQGSYEQYF,TGTGCCAGCACCCGGGGACAGGGATCCTACGAGCAGTACTTC
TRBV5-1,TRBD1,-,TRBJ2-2,CASRPGQGASTGELFF,TGCGCCAGCAGGCCCGGACAGGGAGCATCAACCGGGGAGCTGTTTTTT
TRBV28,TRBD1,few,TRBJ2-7,CASSSPGTGVYEQYF,TGTGCCAGCAGCAGTCCCGGGACAGGCGTCTACGAGCAGTACTTC
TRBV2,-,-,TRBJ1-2,CASRATDYYGYTF,TGTGCCAGCAGGGCGACAGACTACTATGGCTACACCTTC
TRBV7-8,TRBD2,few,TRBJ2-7,CASSFSGRAYEQYF,TGTGCCAGCAGCTTTAGCGGGAGGGCCTACGAGCAGTACTTC
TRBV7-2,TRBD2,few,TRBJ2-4,CASSLEIAGNIQYF,TGTGCCAGCAGCTTAGAAATAGCGGGAAACATTCAGTACTTC